This TCR beta chain was captured in a study of blood T cell repertoires in COVID-19. Study-level information: There were acute and convalescent COVID-19 samples, and they came from the United States, Italy and Spain. PBMCs, B-cell-depleted T cells, or T cells provided the cDNA or gDNA that made up the material.

As originally analysed: Nucleated cell number was recorded as an estimate derived from reference gene primer amplification. Here immunoSEQ multiplex PCR was the method, and the copy in TCRdb shows in-frame clones only, minus some. V, J and clone size derive from that table, while D and trimming were established from the DNA sequence. The data show about 35,000 clones, 75% seen once. Trimming took 3 bases from V and 2 from J, leaving 10 bases between them. This CDR3 region has 13 residues. In germline, CDR1 is SQVTM, CDR2 ANQGSEA. V is TRBV29-1 and J is TRBJ1-2, with unresolved D. The sequenced material came from peripheral blood. This sequence originates from an elderly man with active or convalescent COVID-19. CDR3 nucleotide sequence: TGCAGCGTTGATAGCTGGCGCAACTATGGCTACACCTTC. It translates to CSVDSWRNYGYTF.